These 20 T cell receptor beta chains came from one sample sequenced in a study of T-cell memory formation after mild COVID-19. A single record per CDR3 protein comes from TCRdb applying MiXCR to the 5' RACE reads. The sample has hundreds of thousands of distinct CDR3 sequences, around 28% seen once. Input material: PBMCs or a T cell subset sorted from them (not recorded which). These receptors were collected from an adult woman who had mild COVID-19 (a few samples of this study predate the infection). Cell type and time point are not known.

This clonotype came up a few times. The chain is built from TRBV6-5 and TRBJ2-7; D gene unclear. Trimming removed 0 bases at V and 7 bases at J, with 16 bases between. Germline assignment: CDR1 MNHEY and CDR2 SVGAGI. The CDR3 has 15 residues. This chain's CDR3 is CASSYSGGAPREQYF. CDR3 bases: TGTGCCAGCAGTTACTCGGGCGGAGCACCTCGGGAGCAGTACTTC.

In this sample, this clonotype turned up a few times. The V and J genes are TRBV6-2 or TRBV6-3 and TRBJ1-1; D gene unclear. The CDR3 contains 18 residues. Between the trimmed V and J ends, which lost 7 bases and 1 base, there was a span of 25 bases. Germline V lookup: CDR1 MNHEY, CDR2 SVGEGT. The CDR3: CASNNEAGSLHPNTEAFF. Here the CDR3 DNA reads TGTGCCAGCAATAATGAGGCAGGTAGCCTCCACCCGAACACTGAAGCTTTCTTT.

V gene TRBV12-3 or TRBV12-4 combines with J gene TRBJ1-1; no clear D gene. The CDR3 extends over 13 amino acids. V was shortened by 5 bases and J by 7 bases, with 14 bases between the two germline ends. CDR3 protein: CASSIPHEGEAFF. The CDR3 DNA follows: TGTGCCAGCAGTATCCCCCATGAGGGTGAAGCTTTCTTT.

This chain joins TRBV7-3 and TRBJ2-7; 9 bases line up with TRBD2. In germline, CDR1 is SGHTA, CDR2 FQGTGA. Trimming removed 1 base from V and 5 bases from J; junction bases left unmatched: 9. This CDR3 has 16 amino acids. This CDR3 is CASSLKVASGTNEQYF. The CDR3 nucleotides are TGTGCCAGCAGCTTAAAGGTGGCTAGCGGGACGAACGAGCAGTACTTC.

This clonotype was seen a handful of times. This chain links TRBV11-2 with TRBJ2-5; D possibly corresponds to TRBD2 (5 bases). Germline CDR1 is SGHAT and CDR2 is FQNNGV. V lost 3 bases, J lost 4 bases, and 12 bases lay in between. The CDR3 length is 14 residues. The CDR3 reads CASSFPLEVETQYF. The CDR3 DNA sequence: TGTGCCAGCAGCTTTCCGCTGGAGGTAGAGACCCAGTACTTC.

This rearrangement joins TRBV6-2 or TRBV6-3 to TRBJ2-3, with a weak D call TRBD2 (7 bases). The V end was cut by 3 bases, the J end by 14 bases, with 15 bases between. Looked up from germline, CDR1 is MNHEY and CDR2 is SVGEGT. The CDR3 is 12 amino acids. For the CDR3, the DNA is TGTGCCAGCAGTTATCGGCGGGGGCCCGCGTATTTT. It specifies CASSYRRGPAYF.

This clonotype has just a few counts. The chain combines TRBV7-6 with TRBJ1-1; a possible D gene is TRBD1 (6 bases). The germline CDR1 and CDR2 sequences are SGHVS and FNYEAQ. The CDR3 loop spans 16 amino acids. Trimming left V 5 bases short and J 3 bases short, with 19 bases between. CDR3 protein: CASSPHEAGADTEAFF. Here the CDR3 DNA reads TGTGCCAGCAGCCCTCACGAGGCAGGGGCGGACACTGAAGCTTTCTTT.

This clonotype was observed a few times. The V call is TRBV20-1, the J call TRBJ2-5, with D perhaps assigned TRBD1 or TRBD2 (5 bases each). V was clipped by 6 bases and J by 7 bases, with 15 bases between them. The germline gives CDR1 DFQATT, CDR2 SNEGSKA (reference sequence). The CDR3 loop spans 12 amino acids. CDR3 amino acids: CSAEGTAVTQYF. Written as DNA, the CDR3 is TGCAGTGCCGAAGGGACGGCCGTGACCCAGTACTTC.

This clonotype was detected ten times or more. The junction and the germline gene differ at one end; a read error may be behind it. The chain couples TRBV12-3 or TRBV12-4 to TRBJ2-3; 9 nucleotides line up with TRBD1. The CDR3 extends over 15 amino acids. CDR3 protein: CASSLRQGGTDTQYF. Written as DNA, the CDR3 is TGCGCCAGCAGCCTGCGACAGGGGGGCACAGATACGCAGTATTTT.

This chain joins TRBV6-5 and TRBJ2-7, with no clear D. The CDR3 spans 15 residues. Germline CDR1 and CDR2: MNHEY and SVGAGI. V lost 0 bases and J 3 bases, leaving 12 bases between the germline ends. The CDR3, as DNA: TGTGCCAGCAGTTACTCGTTTCTGAGAGACTACGAGCAGTACTTC. As protein: CASSYSFLRDYEQYF.

This clonotype has only a few counts. The V and J genes are TRBV4-3 and TRBJ2-7; D gene ambiguous. Trimming took 0 bases from V and 3 from J, leaving 6 bases between them. Per germline, CDR1 LGHNA and CDR2 YSLEER. This CDR3 comprises 13 residues. The CDR3 is CASSQEVNYEQYF. The CDR3 DNA follows: TGCGCCAGCAGCCAAGAAGTGAACTACGAGCAGTACTTC.

The chain is built from TRBV27 and TRBJ2-7; either TRBD1 or TRBD2 may fit D (5 bases each). V was clipped by 6 bases and J by 6 bases, with 15 bases between them. The germline V gene has CDR1 MNHEY and CDR2 SMNVEV (reference sequence). There are 13 residues in the CDR3. The DNA of the CDR3 is TGTGCCAGCAGCCCCCGGGGCGCGGGCGAGCAGTACTTC. This gives the protein CASSPRGAGEQYF.

The chain carries TRBV29-1 and TRBJ1-2, with 8 positions matching TRBD1. The germline V gene encodes CDR1 SQVTM and CDR2 ANQGSEA. Trimming took 7 bases from V and 4 from J; bases not matched to a gene: 2. The CDR3 length is 11 residues. For the CDR3, the DNA is TGCAGCGCTACAGGGGGCTATGGCTACACCTTC. The encoded protein is CSATGGYGYTF.

The V call is TRBV7-6, the J call TRBJ2-1, with 13 bases fitting TRBD2. Germline V gene sequence: CDR1 SGHVS, CDR2 FNYEAQ. J was trimmed by 10 bases and V by 5 bases; bases with no gene match: 11. This CDR3 comprises 16 residues. CDR3: CASSPRTSGGGKEQFF. In DNA, the CDR3 is TGTGCCAGCAGCCCGCGGACTAGCGGGGGTGGTAAGGAGCAGTTCTTC. The full variable domain, completed using reference TRBV7-6 and TRBJ2-1, is GAGVSQSPRYKVTKRGQDVALRCDPISGHVSLYWYRQALGQGPEFLTYFNYEAQQDKSGLPNDRFSAERPEGSISTLTIQRTEQRDSAMYRCASSPRTSGGGKEQFFGPGTRLTVL.

The chain couples TRBV7-9 to TRBJ2-2; D is unclear. V lost 3 bases to trimming and J lost 5 bases, with 10 bases between them. The CDR3 sequence is 14 residues long. CDR1 SEHNR and CDR2 FQNEAQ come from the germline V gene (reference sequence). This chain's CDR3 is CASSFSVRTGELFF. For the CDR3, the DNA is TGTGCCAGCAGCTTTTCCGTACGTACCGGGGAGCTGTTTTTT.

The rearrangement uses TRBV30 and TRBJ2-5, with 8 bases lining up with TRBD2. This CDR3 has 15 amino acids. Losses at the gene ends were 0 bases for V and 5 bases for J; bases not matched to a gene: 8. CDR1 GTSNPN and CDR2 SVGIG come from the germline V gene (reference sequence). CDR3 sequence (DNA): TGTGCCTGGAGTGTACACAGCGGGGGTAGGGAGACCCAGTACTTC. The encoded protein is CAWSVHSGGRETQYF.

There are a few counts of this clonotype. This chain links TRBV5-1 with TRBJ2-5; D gene unclear. Germline V CDR1 and CDR2: SGHRS, YFSETQ. There are 12 residues in the CDR3. The V and J ends lost 0 bases and 5 bases respectively, with 5 bases between them. CDR3: CASSLAAETQYF. CDR3 sequence (DNA): TGCGCCAGCAGCTTGGCTGCCGAGACCCAGTACTTC.

This rearrangement joins TRBV5-1 to TRBJ1-5; D unclear. The CDR3 is 14 residues long. Trimming shortened V by 2 bases and J by 1 base, and 7 bases separated the two germline ends. From germline, CDR1 is SGHRS and CDR2 YFSETQ. CDR3 amino acids: CASSFGESNQPQHF. Written as DNA, the CDR3 is TGCGCCAGCAGCTTCGGGGAGAGCAATCAGCCCCAGCATTTT.

The gene calls are TRBV29-1 and TRBJ2-7; weak D call: TRBD2 (5 bases). From germline, CDR1 is SQVTM and CDR2 ANQGSEA. Trimming took 4 bases from V and 2 from J, leaving 12 bases between them. The CDR3 has 13 amino acids. The CDR3 protein is CSVVGGLPYEQYF. CDR3 sequence (DNA): TGCAGCGTTGTAGGCGGGCTGCCCTACGAGCAGTACTTC.

In its sample, this clonotype was seen a few times. The J gene is TRBJ1-2, the V gene TRBV6-2 or TRBV6-3; D ambiguous. Trimming shortened V by 0 bases and J by 3 bases, and 8 bases separated the two germline ends. There are 14 residues in the CDR3. The germline CDR1 and CDR2 sequences are MNHEY and SVGEGT. The CDR3 loop is CASSYSWEDYGYTF. The DNA of the CDR3 is TGTGCCAGCAGTTACTCTTGGGAAGACTATGGCTACACCTTC.